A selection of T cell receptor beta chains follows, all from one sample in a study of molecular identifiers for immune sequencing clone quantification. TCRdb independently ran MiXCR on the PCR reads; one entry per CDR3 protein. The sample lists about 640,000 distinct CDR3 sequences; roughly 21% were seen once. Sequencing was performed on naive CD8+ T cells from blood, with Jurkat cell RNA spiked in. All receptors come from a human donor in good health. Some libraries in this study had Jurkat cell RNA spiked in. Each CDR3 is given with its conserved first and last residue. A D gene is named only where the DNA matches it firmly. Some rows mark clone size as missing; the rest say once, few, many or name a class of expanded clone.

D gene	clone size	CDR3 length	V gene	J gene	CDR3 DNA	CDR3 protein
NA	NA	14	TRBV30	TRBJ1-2	TGTGCCTGGAGCCCACCTTGGGAGGGCTATGGCTACACCTTC	CAWSPPWEGYGYTF
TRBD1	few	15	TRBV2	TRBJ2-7	TGTGCCAGCAGTGAAGTACGGGACAGGGATTACGAGCAGTACTTC	CASSEVRDRDYEQYF
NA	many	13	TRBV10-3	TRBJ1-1	TGTGCCATCGGGGGACCCCCTCCCACTGAAGCTTTCTTT	CAIGGPPPTEAFF
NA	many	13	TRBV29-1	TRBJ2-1	TGCAGCGTTGGAGGGACACTGAGGAATGAGCAGTTCTTC	CSVGGTLRNEQFF
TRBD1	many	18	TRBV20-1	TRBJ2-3	TGCAGTGCTAGAGAACAGGGGGCACTACCAGTTGGCACAGATACGCAGTATTTT	CSAREQGALPVGTDTQYF
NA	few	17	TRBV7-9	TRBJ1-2	TGTGCCAGCAGCTTATTTCAGGTTACAGCGGCCATCTATGGCTACACCTTC	CASSLFQVTAAIYGYTF
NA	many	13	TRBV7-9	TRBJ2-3	TGTGCCAGCAGCAGAACCACCCATGATACGCAGTATTTT	CASSRTTHDTQYF
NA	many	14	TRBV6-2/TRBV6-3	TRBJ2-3	TGTGCCAGCAACCCTGATACCAGCACAGATACGCAGTATTTT	CASNPDTSTDTQYF
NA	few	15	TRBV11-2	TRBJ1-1	TGTACCAGCAGCTTTAACCGGGACCTGAACACTGAAGCTTTCTTT	CTSSFNRDLNTEAFF
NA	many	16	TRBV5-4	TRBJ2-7	TGTGCCAGCAGCTCTCCAGGATGGCGTAGCGGCAACGAGCAGTACTTC	CASSSPGWRSGNEQYF
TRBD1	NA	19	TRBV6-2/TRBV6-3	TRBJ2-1	TGTGCCAGCAGTTACTCCGCAACCCTAGACAGGGGAACCTACAATGAGCAGTTCTTC	CASSYSATLDRGTYNEQFF
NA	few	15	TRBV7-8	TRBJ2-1	TGTGCCAGCAGCCCTCGGACAAGTACCTACAATGAGCAGTTCTTC	CASSPRTSTYNEQFF
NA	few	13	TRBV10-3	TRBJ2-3	TGTGCCATCAGTGAGACAACTACAGATACGCAGTATTTT	CAISETTTDTQYF
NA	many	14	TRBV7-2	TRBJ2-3	TGTGCCAGCAGACAGCGGTACCCCACAGATACGCAGTATTTT	CASRQRYPTDTQYF
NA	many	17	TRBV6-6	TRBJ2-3	TGTGCCAGCAGTTACTTAAAGGCGGGAATGAGGCCAGATACGCAGTATTTT	CASSYLKAGMRPDTQYF
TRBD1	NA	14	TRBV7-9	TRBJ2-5	TGTGCCTGCAGCTTAGACAGGGGAGGAGAGACCCAGTACTTC	CACSLDRGGETQYF
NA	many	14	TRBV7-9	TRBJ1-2	TGTGCCAGCAGCTTAGCGCAAGTTAACTATGGCTACACCTTC	CASSLAQVNYGYTF
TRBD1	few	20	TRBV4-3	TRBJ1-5	TGCGCCAGCAGCCAAAGAATTTCCGGGACAGGGGCTTATAGCAATCAGCCCCAGCATTTT	CASSQRISGTGAYSNQPQHF
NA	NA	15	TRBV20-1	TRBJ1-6	TGCAGTGCCTTGAGACAGAGCTCCTATAATTCACCCCTCCGCTTT	CSALRQSSYNSPLRF
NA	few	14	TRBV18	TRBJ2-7	TGTGCCAGCTCACCAGAGCAGGTTAGTTACGAGCAGTACTTC	CASSPEQVSYEQYF
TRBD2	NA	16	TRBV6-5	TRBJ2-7	TGTGCCAGCAGTTACTCCACTAGCGGGACGGAATACGAGCAGTACTTC	CASSYSTSGTEYEQYF
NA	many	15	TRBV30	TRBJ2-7	TGTGCCTGGAGTTTTGGGACGCCTGAACCCTACGAGCAGTACTTC	CAWSFGTPEPYEQYF
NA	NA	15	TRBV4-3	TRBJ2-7	TGCGCCAGCAGCCAAGAACGTCCGGGTTCTTACGAGCAGTACTTC	CASSQERPGSYEQYF
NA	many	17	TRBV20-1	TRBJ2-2	TGCAGTGCTAGAGATCTATGGGGCGGAGATAACACCGGGGAGCTGTTTTTT	CSARDLWGGDNTGELFF
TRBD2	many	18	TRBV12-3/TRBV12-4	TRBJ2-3	TGTGCCAGCAGTGTGGGGCCCGGGACTAGCATCCGCACAGATACGCAGTATTTT	CASSVGPGTSIRTDTQYF
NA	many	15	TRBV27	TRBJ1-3	TGTGCCAGCAGTTTATTCTGGAGCTCTGGAAACACCATATATTTT	CASSLFWSSGNTIYF